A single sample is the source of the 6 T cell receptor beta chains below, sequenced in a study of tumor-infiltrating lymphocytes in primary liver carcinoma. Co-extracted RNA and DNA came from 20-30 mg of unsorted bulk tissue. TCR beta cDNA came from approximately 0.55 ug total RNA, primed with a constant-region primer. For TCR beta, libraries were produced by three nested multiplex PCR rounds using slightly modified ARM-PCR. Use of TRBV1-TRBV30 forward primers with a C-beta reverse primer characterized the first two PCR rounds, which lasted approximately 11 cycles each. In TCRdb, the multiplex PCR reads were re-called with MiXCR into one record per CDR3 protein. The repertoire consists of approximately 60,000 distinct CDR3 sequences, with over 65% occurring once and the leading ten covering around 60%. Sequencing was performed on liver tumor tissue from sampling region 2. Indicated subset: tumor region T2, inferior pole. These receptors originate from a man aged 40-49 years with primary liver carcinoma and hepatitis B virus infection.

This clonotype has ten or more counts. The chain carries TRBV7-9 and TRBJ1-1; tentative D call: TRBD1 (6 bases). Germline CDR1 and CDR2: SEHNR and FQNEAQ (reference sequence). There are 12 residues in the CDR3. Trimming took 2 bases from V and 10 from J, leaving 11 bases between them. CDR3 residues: CASSLSRGGAFF. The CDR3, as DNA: TGTGCCAGCAGCTTAAGTAGGGGGGGAGCTTTCTTT.

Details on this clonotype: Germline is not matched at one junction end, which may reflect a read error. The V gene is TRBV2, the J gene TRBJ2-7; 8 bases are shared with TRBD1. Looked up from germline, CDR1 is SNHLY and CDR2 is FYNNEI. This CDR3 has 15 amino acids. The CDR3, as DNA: TGTGCCGGCAGTGAGGACAGGGCGGTCTCCTATGAGCAGTACTTC. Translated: CAGSEDRAVSYEQYF.

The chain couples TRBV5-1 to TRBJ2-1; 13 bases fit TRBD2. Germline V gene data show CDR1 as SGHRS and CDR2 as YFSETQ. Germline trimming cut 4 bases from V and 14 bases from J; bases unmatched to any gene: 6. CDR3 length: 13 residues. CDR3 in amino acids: CASSLGLAGKEFF. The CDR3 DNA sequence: TGCGCCAGCAGCCTGGGACTAGCGGGAAAGGAGTTCTTC.

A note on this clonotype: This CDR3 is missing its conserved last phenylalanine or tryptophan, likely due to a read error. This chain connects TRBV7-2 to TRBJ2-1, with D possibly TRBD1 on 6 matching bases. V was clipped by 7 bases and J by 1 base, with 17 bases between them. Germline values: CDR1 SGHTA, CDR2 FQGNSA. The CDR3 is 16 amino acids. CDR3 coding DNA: TGTGCCAGCACTTCTGGGCAGGGGTGGTCCTACAATGAGCAGTTCTTA. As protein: CASTSGQGWSYNEQFL.

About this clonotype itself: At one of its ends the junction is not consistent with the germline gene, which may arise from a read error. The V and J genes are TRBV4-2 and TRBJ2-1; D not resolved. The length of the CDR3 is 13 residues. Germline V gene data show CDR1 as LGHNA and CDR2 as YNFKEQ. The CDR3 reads CDSSQAPVNGQFF. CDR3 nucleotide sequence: TGTGACAGCAGCCAAGCCCCGGTGAATGGGCAGTTCTTC.

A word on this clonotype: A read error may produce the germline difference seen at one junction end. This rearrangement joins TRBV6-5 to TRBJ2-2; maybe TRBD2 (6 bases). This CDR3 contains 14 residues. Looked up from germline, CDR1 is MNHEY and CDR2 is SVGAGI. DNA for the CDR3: TGTGCCAGCAGTCGTAGCGGAGTCACCGGAGAGCTGTTTTTT. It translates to CASSRSGVTGELFF.